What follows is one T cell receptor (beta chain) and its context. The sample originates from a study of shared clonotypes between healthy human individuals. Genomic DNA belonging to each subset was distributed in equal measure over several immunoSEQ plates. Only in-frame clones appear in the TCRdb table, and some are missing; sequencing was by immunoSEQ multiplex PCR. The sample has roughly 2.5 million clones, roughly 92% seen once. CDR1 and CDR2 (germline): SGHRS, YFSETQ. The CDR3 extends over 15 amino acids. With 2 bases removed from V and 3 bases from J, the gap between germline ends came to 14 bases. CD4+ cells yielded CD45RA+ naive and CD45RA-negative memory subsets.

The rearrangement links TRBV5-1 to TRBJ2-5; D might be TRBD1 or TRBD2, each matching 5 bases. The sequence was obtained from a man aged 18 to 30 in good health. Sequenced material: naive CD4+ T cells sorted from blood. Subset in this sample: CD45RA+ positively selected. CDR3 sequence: CASSFSSGREETQYF. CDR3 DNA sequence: TGCGCCAGCAGCTTTTCATCGGGGCGGGAAGAGACCCAGTACTTC.